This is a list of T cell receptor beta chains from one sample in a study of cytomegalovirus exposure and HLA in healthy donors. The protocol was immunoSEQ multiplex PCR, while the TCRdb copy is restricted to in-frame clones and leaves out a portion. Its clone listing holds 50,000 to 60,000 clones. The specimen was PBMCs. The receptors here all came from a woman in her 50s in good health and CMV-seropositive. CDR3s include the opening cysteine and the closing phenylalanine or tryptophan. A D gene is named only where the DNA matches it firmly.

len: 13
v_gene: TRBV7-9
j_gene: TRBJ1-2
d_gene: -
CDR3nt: TGTGCCAGCAGCCCCCAGGGTTCGTATGGCTACACCTTC
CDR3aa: CASSPQGSYGYTF

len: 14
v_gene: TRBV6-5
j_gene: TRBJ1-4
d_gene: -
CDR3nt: TGTGCCAGCAGTTACGGGGGCGAGGATGAAAAACTGTTTTTT
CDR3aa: CASSYGGEDEKLFF

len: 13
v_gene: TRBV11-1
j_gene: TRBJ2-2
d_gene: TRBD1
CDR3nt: TGTGCCAGCAGCTCAGGGGGAGCCGGGGAGCTGTTTTTT
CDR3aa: CASSSGGAGELFF

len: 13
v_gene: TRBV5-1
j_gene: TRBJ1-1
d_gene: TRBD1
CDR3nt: TGCGCCAGCAGCTACAGGGGGAACACTGAAGCTTTCTTT
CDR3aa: CASSYRGNTEAFF

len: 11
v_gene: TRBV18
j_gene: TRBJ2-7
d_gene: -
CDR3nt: TGTGCCAGCTCATACTCCTACGAGCAGTACTTC
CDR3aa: CASSYSYEQYF

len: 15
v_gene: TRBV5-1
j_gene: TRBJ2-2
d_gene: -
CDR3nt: TGCGCCAGCAGCTTGGGACAGCCGAACACCGGGGAGCTGTTTTTT
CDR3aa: CASSLGQPNTGELFF

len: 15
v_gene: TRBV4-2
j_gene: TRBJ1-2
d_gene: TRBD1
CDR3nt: TGTGCCAGCAGCCTAATGACAGGGAACGCCTATGGCTACACCTTC
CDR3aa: CASSLMTGNAYGYTF

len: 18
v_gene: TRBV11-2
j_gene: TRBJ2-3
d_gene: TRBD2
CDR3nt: TGTGCCAGCAGCTTAGATCGAATCGGACTAGCGGGGACAGATACGCAGTATTTT
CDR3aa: CASSLDRIGLAGTDTQYF

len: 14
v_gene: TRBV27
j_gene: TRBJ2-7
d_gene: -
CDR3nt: TGTGCCAGCAGCGCCGCCCCCGGTTTCTACGAGCAGTACTTC
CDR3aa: CASSAAPGFYEQYF

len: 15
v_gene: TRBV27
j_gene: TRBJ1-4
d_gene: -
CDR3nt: TGTGCCAGCAGTTCATTGGGGGCGGCTAATGAAAAACTGTTTTTT
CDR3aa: CASSSLGAANEKLFF

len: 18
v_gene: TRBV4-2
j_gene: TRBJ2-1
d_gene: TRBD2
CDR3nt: TGTGCCAGCAGCCAGTCGACTAGCGCCTTGAGCTCCTACAATGAGCAGTTCTTC
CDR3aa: CASSQSTSALSSYNEQFF

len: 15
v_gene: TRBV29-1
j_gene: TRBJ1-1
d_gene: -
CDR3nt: TGCAGCGTTGGGGCCATCGGAGGGGTGAACACTGAAGCTTTCTTT
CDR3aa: CSVGAIGGVNTEAFF

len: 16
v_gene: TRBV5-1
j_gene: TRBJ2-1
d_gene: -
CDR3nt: TGCGCCAGCAGCCTCCGGACAGGGAGGGCCTACAATGAGCAGTTCTTC
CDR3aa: CASSLRTGRAYNEQFF

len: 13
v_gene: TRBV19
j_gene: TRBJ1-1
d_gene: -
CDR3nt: TGTGCCAGTATTTCTCCAGTAGGGGTAACGGCTTTCTTT
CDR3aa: CASISPVGVTAFF

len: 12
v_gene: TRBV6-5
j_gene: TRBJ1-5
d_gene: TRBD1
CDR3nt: TGTGCCAGCAGGACAGGGAATCAGCCCCAGCATTTT
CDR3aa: CASRTGNQPQHF

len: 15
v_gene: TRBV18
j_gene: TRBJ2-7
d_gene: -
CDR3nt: TGTGCCAGCTCACAACAAGGCGGGACGACCTACGAGCAGTACTTC
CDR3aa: CASSQQGGTTYEQYF

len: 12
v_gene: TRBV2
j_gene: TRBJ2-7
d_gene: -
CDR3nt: TGTGCCAGCCTTCGCGACGGGAGCGAGCAGTACTTC
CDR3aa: CASLRDGSEQYF

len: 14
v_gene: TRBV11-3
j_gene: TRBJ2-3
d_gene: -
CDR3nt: TGTGCCAGCAGCTCCCCCCGGGACACAGATACGCAGTATTTT
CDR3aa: CASSSPRDTDTQYF

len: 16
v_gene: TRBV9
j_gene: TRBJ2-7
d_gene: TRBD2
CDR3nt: TGTGCCAGCAGCGTAGGCTTAGCGGGAGTCTCCTACGAGCAGTACTTC
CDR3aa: CASSVGLAGVSYEQYF

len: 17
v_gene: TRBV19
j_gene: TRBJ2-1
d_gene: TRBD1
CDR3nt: TGTGCCAGTAGTGAACCAGGGGGCGCGGCTGGGCCTCTACGGCAGTTCTTC
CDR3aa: CASSEPGGAAGPLRQFF

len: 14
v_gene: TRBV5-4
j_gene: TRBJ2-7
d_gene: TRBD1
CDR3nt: TGTGCCAGCAGCTGGGGACAGGGCGCCTACGAGCAGTACTTC
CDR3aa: CASSWGQGAYEQYF

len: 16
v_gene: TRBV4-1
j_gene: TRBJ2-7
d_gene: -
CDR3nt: TGCGCCAGCAGCCAAGAACCTAGTGTGAGCTCCTACGAGCAGTACTTC
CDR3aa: CASSQEPSVSSYEQYF

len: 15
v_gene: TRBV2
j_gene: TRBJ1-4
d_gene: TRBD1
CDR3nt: TGTGCCAGCAGTACCGGGACAGCATCTAATGAAAAACTGTTTTTT
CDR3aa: CASSTGTASNEKLFF

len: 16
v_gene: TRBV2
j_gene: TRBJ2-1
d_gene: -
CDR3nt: TGTGCCAGCAGTGAACTAGCGACTTTTTTCTACAATGAGCAGTTCTTC
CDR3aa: CASSELATFFYNEQFF

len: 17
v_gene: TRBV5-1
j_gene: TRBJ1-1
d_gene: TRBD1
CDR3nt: TGCGCCAGCAGCTTCGGGACAGGGAAGCAAGTTGGCACTGAAGCTTTCTTT
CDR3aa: CASSFGTGKQVGTEAFF

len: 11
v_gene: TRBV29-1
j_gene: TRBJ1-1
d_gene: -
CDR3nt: TGCAGCAACGACCGGGGCACTGAAGCTTTCTTT
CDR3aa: CSNDRGTEAFF

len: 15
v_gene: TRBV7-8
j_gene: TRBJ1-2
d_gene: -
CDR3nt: TGTGCCAGCAGCTCACGGGGGGGTAACGTCTATGGCTACACCTTC
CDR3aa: CASSSRGGNVYGYTF

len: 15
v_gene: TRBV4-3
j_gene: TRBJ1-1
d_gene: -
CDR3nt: TGCGCCAGCAGCCCCCTTGGCGAGAGGGACACTGAAGCTTTCTTT
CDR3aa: CASSPLGERDTEAFF

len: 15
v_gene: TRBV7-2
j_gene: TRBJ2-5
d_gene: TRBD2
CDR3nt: TGTGCCAGCAGCGGCGGACTAGCGGGGGGAGAGACCCAGTACTTC
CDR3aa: CASSGGLAGGETQYF

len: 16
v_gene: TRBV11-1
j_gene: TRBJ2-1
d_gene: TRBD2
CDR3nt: TGTGCCAGCAGCTCCCGCAGCGGGAGGGCCCTCAATGAGCAGTTCTTC
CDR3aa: CASSSRSGRALNEQFF

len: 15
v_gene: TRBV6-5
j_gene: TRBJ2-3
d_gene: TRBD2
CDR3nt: TGTGCCAGCAGTCCGGCGGGAGGGATCACAGATACGCAGTATTTT
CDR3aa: CASSPAGGITDTQYF

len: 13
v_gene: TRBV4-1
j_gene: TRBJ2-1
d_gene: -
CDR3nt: TGCGCCAGCAGCACCCTACAGGGTCTGGAGCAGTTCTTC
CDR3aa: CASSTLQGLEQFF

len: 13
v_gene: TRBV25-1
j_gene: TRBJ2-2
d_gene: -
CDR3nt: TGTGCCAGCCGCCGACAAGGGAGCGGGGAGCTGTTTTTT
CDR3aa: CASRRQGSGELFF

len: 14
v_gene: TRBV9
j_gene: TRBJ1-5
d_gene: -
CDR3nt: TGTGCCAGCAGCTTCAGACAGAGCAATCAGCCCCAGCATTTT
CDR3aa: CASSFRQSNQPQHF

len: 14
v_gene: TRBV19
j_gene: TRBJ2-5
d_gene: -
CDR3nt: TGTGCCAGTAGTCCCATTGGCAGACAAGAGACCCAGTACTTC
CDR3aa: CASSPIGRQETQYF

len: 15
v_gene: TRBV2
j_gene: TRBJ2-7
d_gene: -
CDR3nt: TGTGCCAGCAGTGATGAAGGGGGGGGCTCCTACGAGCAGTACTTC
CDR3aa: CASSDEGGGSYEQYF

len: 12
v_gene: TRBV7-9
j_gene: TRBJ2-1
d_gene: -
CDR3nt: TGTGCCAGCAGCTTGTCCGGCAATGAGCAGTTCTTC
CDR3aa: CASSLSGNEQFF

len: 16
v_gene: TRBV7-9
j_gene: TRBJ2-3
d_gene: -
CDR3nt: TGTGCCAGCAGCCTCCGGGAGATCCACTACACAGATACGCAGTATTTT
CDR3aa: CASSLREIHYTDTQYF

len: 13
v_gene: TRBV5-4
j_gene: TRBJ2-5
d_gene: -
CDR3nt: TGTGCCAGCAGCTTGCAGGGGAAAGAGACCCAGTACTTC
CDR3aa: CASSLQGKETQYF

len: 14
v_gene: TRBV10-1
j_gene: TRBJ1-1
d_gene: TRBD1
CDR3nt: TGCGCCAGCAGTGGTAACAGGGGGCGGACTGAAGCTTTCTTT
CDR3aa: CASSGNRGRTEAFF

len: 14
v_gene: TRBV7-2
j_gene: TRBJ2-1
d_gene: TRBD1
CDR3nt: TGTGCCAGCAAACAACGAGGGGGCCAAGATGAGCAGTTCTTC
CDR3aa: CASKQRGGQDEQFF

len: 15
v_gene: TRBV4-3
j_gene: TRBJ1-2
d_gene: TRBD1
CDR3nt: TGCGCCAGCAGCCAAGATTTGGGACAGCTCTATGGCTACACCTTC
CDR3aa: CASSQDLGQLYGYTF

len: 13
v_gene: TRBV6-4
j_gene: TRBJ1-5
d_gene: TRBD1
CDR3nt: TGTGCCAGCAGTTTGACAGGGGATCAGCCCCAGCATTTT
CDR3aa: CASSLTGDQPQHF

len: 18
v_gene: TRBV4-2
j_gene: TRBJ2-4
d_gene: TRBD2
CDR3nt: TGTGCCAGCAGCCAAGAAGGACTAGCGGGGGTTACAGCAAACATTCAGTACTTC
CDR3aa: CASSQEGLAGVTANIQYF

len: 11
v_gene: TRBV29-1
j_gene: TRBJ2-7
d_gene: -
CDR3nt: TGCAGCGTTCATAGCTCCTACGAGCAGTACTTC
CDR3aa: CSVHSSYEQYF

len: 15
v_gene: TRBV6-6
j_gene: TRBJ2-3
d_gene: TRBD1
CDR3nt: TGTGCCAGCAGTTCTTTGGACAGGGGGGCAGATACGCAGTATTTT
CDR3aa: CASSSLDRGADTQYF

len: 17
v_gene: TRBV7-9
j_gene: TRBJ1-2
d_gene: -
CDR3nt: TGTGCCAGCGAAACCTCCGACCTGGGGGCAGGGCGCTATGGCTACACCTTC
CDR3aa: CASETSDLGAGRYGYTF

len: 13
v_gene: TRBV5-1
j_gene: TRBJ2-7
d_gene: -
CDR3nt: TGCGCCAGCAAAGGGGAACTAGCCGACGAGCAGTACTTC
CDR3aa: CASKGELADEQYF

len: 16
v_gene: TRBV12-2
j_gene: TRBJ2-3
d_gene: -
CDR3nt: TGTGCAAGTCGCTTGGTGGGCGGGAGGCACACAGATACGCAGTATTTT
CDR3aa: CASRLVGGRHTDTQYF

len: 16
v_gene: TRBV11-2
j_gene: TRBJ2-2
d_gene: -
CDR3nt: TGTGCCAGCAGCTTAGGTTTGCAGGTTAGAGCCGGGGAGCTGTTTTTT
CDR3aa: CASSLGLQVRAGELFF

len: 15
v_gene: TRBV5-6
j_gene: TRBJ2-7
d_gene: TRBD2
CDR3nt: TGTGCCAGCAGCTTAAGACTAGCGGGGACCTACGAGCAGTACTTC
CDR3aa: CASSLRLAGTYEQYF

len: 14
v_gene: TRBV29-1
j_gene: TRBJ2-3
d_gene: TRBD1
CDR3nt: TGCAGCGTATTACCGGGACAGGGAGCAGATACGCAGTATTTT
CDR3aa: CSVLPGQGADTQYF

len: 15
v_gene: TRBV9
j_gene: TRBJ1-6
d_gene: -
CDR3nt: TGCGCCAGCAGCGTTAGAGGGAATTGGAATTCACCCCTCCACTTT
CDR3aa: CASSVRGNWNSPLHF

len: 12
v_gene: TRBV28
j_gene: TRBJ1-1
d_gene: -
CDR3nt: TGTGCCAGCAGAGAGTGGAGGACTGAAGCTTTCTTT
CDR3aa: CASREWRTEAFF

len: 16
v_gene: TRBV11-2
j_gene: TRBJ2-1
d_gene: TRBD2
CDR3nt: TGTGCCAGCAGCTTAGCCGGGACTAGCTTTTACAATGAGCAGTTCTTC
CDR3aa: CASSLAGTSFYNEQFF

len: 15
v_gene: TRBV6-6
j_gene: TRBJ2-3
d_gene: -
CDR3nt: TGTGCCAGCAGTTACATCGGACAGAACACAGATACGCAGTATTTT
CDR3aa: CASSYIGQNTDTQYF

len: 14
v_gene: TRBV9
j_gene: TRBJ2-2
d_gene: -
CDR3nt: TGTGCCAGCAGCGTAGTTGGCAACACCGGGGAGCTGTTTTTT
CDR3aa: CASSVVGNTGELFF

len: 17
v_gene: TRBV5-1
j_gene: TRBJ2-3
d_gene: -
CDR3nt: TGCGCCAGCAGCTTGGGGATAGCGGAGGAATGGACCGATACGCAGTATTTT
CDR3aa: CASSLGIAEEWTDTQYF